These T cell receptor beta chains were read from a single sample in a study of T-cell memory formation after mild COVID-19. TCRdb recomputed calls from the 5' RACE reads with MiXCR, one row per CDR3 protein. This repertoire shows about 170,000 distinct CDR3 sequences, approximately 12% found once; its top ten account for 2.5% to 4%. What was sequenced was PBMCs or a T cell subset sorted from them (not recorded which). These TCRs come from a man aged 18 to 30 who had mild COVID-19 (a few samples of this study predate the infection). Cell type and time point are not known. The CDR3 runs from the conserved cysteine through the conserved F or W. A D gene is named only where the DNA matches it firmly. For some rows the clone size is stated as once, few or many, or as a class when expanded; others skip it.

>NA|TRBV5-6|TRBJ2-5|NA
CASNRGPETQYF
TGTGCCAGCAACCGGGGACCAGAGACCCAGTACTTC
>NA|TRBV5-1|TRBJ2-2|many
CASKGRVGPGELFF
TGCGCCAGCAAGGGCCGGGTGGGTCCCGGGGAGCTGTTTTTT
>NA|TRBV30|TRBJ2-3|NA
CAWSLAWGHPDTQYF
TGTGCCTGGTCCCTAGCGTGGGGCCACCCGGATACGCAGTATTTT
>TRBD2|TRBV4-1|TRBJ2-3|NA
CAGRGAGTDTQYF
TGCGCCGGGCGGGGGGCCGGCACAGATACGCAGTATTTT
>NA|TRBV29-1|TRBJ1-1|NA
CSARTDGNTEAFF
TGCAGCGCCAGGACAGACGGTAACACTGAAGCTTTCTTT
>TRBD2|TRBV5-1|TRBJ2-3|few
CASSLGTGGWADTQYF
TGCGCCAGCAGCTTGGGTACCGGGGGGTGGGCAGATACGCAGTATTTT
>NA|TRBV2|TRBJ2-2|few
CASRDRANTGELFF
TGTGCCAGCAGGGACAGAGCGAACACCGGGGAGCTGTTTTTT
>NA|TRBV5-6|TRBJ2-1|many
CASSVDHNEQFF
TGTGCCAGCAGCGTCGACCACAATGAGCAGTTCTTC
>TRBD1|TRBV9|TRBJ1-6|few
CASNRQGASPLHF
TGTGCCAGCAACAGACAGGGGGCCTCACCCCTCCACTTT
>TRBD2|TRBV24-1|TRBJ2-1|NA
CATSGTSGYNEQFF
TGTGCCACCAGTGGGACTAGCGGATACAATGAGCAGTTCTTC
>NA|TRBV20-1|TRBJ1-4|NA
CSALRDRNEKLFF
TGCAGTGCTCTCCGGGACCGTAATGAAAAACTGTTTTTT
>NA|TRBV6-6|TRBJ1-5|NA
CASSYGTRDQPQHF
TGTGCCAGCAGTTACGGGACACGGGATCAGCCCCAGCATTTT
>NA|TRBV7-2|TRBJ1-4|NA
CASSLDATNEKLFF
TGTGCCAGCAGCTTAGATGCAACTAATGAAAAACTGTTTTTT
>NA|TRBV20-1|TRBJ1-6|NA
CSADGRDNSPLHF
TGCAGTGCTGATGGCAGGGACAATTCACCCCTCCACTTT
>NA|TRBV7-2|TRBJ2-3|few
CASSSFGGFTDTQYF
TGTGCCAGCAGCTCTTTCGGGGGATTCACAGATACGCAGTATTTT
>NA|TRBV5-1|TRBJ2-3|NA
CASSLEGGTSTDTQYF
TGCGCCAGCAGCTTGGAAGGAGGGACTAGCACAGATACGCAGTATTTT
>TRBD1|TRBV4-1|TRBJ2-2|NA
CASSQGQGPAGELFF
TGCGCCAGCAGCCAGGGACAGGGTCCAGCCGGGGAGCTGTTTTTT
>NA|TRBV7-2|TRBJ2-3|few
CASSPTGVTRTDTQYF
TGTGCCAGCAGCCCGACAGGAGTAACTCGCACAGATACGCAGTATTTT
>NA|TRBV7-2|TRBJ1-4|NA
CASSLVTGPNEKLFF
TGTGCCAGCAGCTTAGTCACAGGTCCAAATGAAAAACTGTTTTTT
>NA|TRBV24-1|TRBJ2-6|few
CATSAPSGANVLTF
TGTGCCACCAGTGCACCCTCTGGGGCCAACGTCCTGACTTTC
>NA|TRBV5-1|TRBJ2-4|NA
CASSLRGLAKNIQYF
TGCGCCAGCAGCTTGCGCGGTCTAGCCAAAAACATTCAGTACTTC
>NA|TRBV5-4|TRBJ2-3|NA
CASSPVRAPTDTQYF
TGTGCCAGCAGCCCCGTTCGTGCACCCACAGATACGCAGTATTTT
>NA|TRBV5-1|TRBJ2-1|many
CASRQGNEQFF
TGCGCCAGCAGACAGGGCAATGAGCAGTTCTTC
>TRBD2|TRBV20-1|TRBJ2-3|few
CSARSRGSGGGDTQYF
TGCAGTGCTAGAAGCCGAGGGAGCGGGGGGGGAGATACGCAGTATTTT
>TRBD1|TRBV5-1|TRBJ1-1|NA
CASSPDRGTTEAFF
TGCGCCAGCAGCCCCGACAGGGGGACGACTGAAGCTTTCTTT
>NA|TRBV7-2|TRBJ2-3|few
CASSPVASTDTQYF
TGTGCCAGCAGTCCCGTCGCCAGCACAGATACGCAGTATTTT
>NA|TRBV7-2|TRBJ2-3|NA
CASSEYGDTQYF
TGTGCCAGCAGCGAGTATGGAGATACGCAGTATTTT
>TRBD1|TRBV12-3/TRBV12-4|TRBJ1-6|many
CASSVTGESPLHF
TGTGCCAGCAGTGTAACAGGGGAATCACCCCTCCACTTT
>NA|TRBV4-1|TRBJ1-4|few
CASSQAVGEKLFF
TGCGCCAGCAGCCAGGCCGTCGGTGAAAAACTGTTTTTT
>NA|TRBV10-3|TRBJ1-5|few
CAISEDEGAGQPQHF
TGTGCCATCAGTGAGGACGAGGGCGCCGGACAGCCCCAGCATTTT
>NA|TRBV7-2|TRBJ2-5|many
CASSRKGGETQYF
TGTGCCAGCAGCCGAAAAGGGGGGGAGACCCAGTACTTC
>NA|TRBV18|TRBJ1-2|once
CASSPDGGGLNYGYTF
TGTGCCAGCTCACCAGATGGCGGAGGGCTTAACTATGGCTACACCTTC
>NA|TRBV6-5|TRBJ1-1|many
CASSYRRPGTEAFF
TGTGCCAGCAGTTACCGTCGGCCAGGTACTGAAGCTTTCTTT
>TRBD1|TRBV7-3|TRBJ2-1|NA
CASSRQGAMGEQFF
TGTGCCAGCAGCCGACAGGGGGCGATGGGTGAGCAGTTCTTC
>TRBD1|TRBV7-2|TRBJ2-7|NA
CASSRTGFVYEQYF
TGTGCCAGCAGCCGGACAGGGTTCGTCTACGAGCAGTACTTC
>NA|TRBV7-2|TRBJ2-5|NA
CASSLQVVQETQYF
TGTGCCAGCAGCTTACAGGTGGTCCAAGAGACCCAGTACTTC
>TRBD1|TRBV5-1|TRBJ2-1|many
CASSGGTGINDEQFF
TGCGCCAGCAGCGGCGGGACAGGGATTAACGATGAGCAGTTCTTC
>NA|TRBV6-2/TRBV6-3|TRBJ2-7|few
CASSPGIAYEQYF
TGTGCCAGCAGTCCCGGCATCGCCTACGAGCAGTACTTC
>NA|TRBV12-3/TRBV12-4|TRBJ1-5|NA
CASSMERNQPQHF
TGTGCCAGCAGTATGGAGAGAAATCAGCCCCAGCATTTT
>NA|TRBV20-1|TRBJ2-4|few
CSARQDARDIQYF
TGCAGTGCGAGACAAGACGCGAGGGACATTCAGTACTTC
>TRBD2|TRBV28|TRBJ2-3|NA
CAVTGGHGDTQYF
TGTGCCGTGACGGGGGGGCATGGAGATACGCAGTATTTT
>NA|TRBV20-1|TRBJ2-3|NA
CSARESNTQYF
TGCAGTGCTAGGGAAAGTAATACGCAGTATTTT
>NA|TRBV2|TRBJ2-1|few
CASRGRTYNEQFF
TGTGCCAGCAGAGGACGCACCTACAATGAGCAGTTCTTC
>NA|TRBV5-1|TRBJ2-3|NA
CASSLAVSTSTDTQYF
TGCGCCAGCAGCTTGGCGGTCTCCACTAGCACAGATACGCAGTATTTT
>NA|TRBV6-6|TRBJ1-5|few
CASSFPQAQPQHF
TGTGCCAGCAGTTTCCCACAGGCTCAGCCCCAGCATTTT
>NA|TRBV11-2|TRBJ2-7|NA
CASSRQVSSYEQYF
TGTGCCAGCAGTAGACAGGTTAGCTCCTACGAGCAGTACTTC
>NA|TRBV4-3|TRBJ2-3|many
CASSREGGAYTQYF
TGCGCCAGCAGCCGGGAAGGAGGGGCATATACGCAGTATTTT
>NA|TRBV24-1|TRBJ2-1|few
CATSESGSYNEQFF
TGTGCCACCAGTGAGAGCGGCTCCTACAATGAGCAGTTCTTC
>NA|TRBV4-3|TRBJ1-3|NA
CASSQESRAGNTIYF
TGCGCCAGCAGCCAAGAATCTAGGGCCGGAAACACCATATATTTT
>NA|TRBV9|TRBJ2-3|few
CASSVVGGSTDTQYF
TGTGCCAGCAGCGTAGTTGGGGGGAGCACAGATACGCAGTATTTT
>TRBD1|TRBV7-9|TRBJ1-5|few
CASSSDRGVSAQHF
TGTGCCAGCAGCTCGGACAGGGGAGTTTCGGCCCAGCATTTT
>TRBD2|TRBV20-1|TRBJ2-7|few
CSAVFGGAREQYF
TGCAGTGCGGTATTCGGGGGGGCCCGGGAGCAGTACTTC
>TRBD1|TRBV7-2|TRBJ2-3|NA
CAGTRDRDTDTQYF
TGTGCCGGCACCCGGGACAGGGACACAGATACGCAGTATTTT